The 28 T cell receptor beta chains below all came from one sample that was sequenced in a study of persistence of HIV-infected CD4 T cells (dated by TCRdb to the early 2020s). Which antigens these TCRs recognize remains unknown. The sample's treatment or condition label, decoded: suppressive antiretroviral therapy. A pool of overlapping 15-mer peptides from HIV-1 Gag, at around 0.99 ug per peptide per mL, was used to stimulate the cells. Memory populations depleted of antigen-responding cells were obtained by sorting nonresponding CD40L-negative CD69-negative CD45RO-high memory CD4+ T cells. The immunoSEQ hsTCRB assay version 4, run in survey mode, was used to sequence TCRbeta repertoires from genomic DNA. This immuneACCESS table, as held by TCRdb, lists in-frame sequences with V and J called but not all clones. Of the missing ones, under half trace to an unresolved V gene in checked studies; the others have no known cause. The sample records approximately 40,000 clones, approximately 78% of which are singletons. The top ten constitute 12% to 15% of the sample.

The source material was CD4+ T cells sorted from PBMCs after roughly 17-hour stimulation, sampled from a patient who received antiretroviral therapy. The cell subset or site label for this specimen denotes: CD40L-CD69- CD45RO-high memory CD4 T cells not responding to Gag peptides. These receptor sequences come from an adult man with HIV who was CMV-seropositive.

This clone was picked up one time. The chain joins TRBV18 to TRBJ2-7; D might be TRBD2 (5 bases). Trimming removed 1 base from V and 3 bases from J, with 13 bases in between. CDR1 and CDR2 (germline): KGHSH, LQKENI. This CDR3 contains 15 residues. Here the CDR3 DNA reads TGTGCCAGCTCACCACTCGACGGAGGATTCTACGAGCAGTACTTC. Translating gives CASSPLDGGFYEQYF.

This sequence joins TRBV9 and TRBJ1-1, with 7 bases lining up with TRBD1. This CDR3 region has 16 residues. Per germline, CDR1 SGDLS and CDR2 YYNGEE. Trimming removed 3 bases from V and 0 bases from J; junction bases left unmatched: 8. CDR3 nucleotide sequence: TGTGCCAGCAGCGCAGGGGCAGGGGGAATGAACACTGAAGCTTTCTTT. Protein: CASSAGAGGMNTEAFF.

The chain couples TRBV9 to TRBJ2-2, with no clear D. The CDR3 extends over 14 amino acids. The V gene lost 0 bases and the J gene lost 2 bases, with 5 bases spanning the gap. The germline V gene encodes CDR1 SGDLS and CDR2 YYNGEE. As DNA, the CDR3 is TGTGCCAGCAGCGTAGTTGGTAACACCGGGGAGCTGTTTTTT. Translating it yields CASSVVGNTGELFF.

The chain joins TRBV19 to TRBJ1-2; D perhaps matches TRBD1 (5 bases). This CDR3 contains 14 residues. Trimming removed 2 bases at V and 2 bases at J, with 9 bases between. Germline CDR1 and CDR2: LNHDA and SQIVND (reference sequence). In DNA, the CDR3 is TGTGCCAGTAGTATAAGACAGCAGAACTATGGCTACACCTTC. As protein: CASSIRQQNYGYTF. The entire variable domain, with the rest obtained from reference TRBV19 and TRBJ1-2, is as follows: DGGITQSPKYLFRKEGQNVTLSCEQNLNHDAMYWYRQDPGQGLRLIYYSQIVNDFQKGDIAEGYSVSREKKESFPLTVTSAQKNPTAFYLCASSIRQQNYGYTFGSGTRLTVV.

The rearrangement uses TRBV19 and TRBJ2-6; D might be TRBD1 (8 bases). The V end lost 5 bases, the J end lost 2 bases, and 13 bases lay between the germline ends. This CDR3 is 16 amino acids long. Germline loops: CDR1 LNHDA, CDR2 SQIVND (reference sequence). CDR3 coding DNA: TGTGCCAGTAGTGTACAGGGGGGGGCTGGGGCCAACGTCCTGACTTTC. Protein sequence: CASSVQGGAGANVLTF.

The chain uses TRBV3-1 (or the pseudogene TRBV3-2) and TRBJ2-1, with D perhaps TRBD2 (7 bases). In germline, CDR1 is LGHDT, CDR2 YNNKEL (reference sequence). Trimming pared 4 bases from V and 7 bases from J, leaving 20 bases between. This CDR3 has 16 amino acids. The CDR3 DNA reads TGTGCCAGCAGCCTCGTAGAGGGGGGGGGCGGGAATGAGCAGTTCTTC. Translated: CASSLVEGGGGNEQFF.

The rearrangement uses TRBV5-1 and TRBJ2-2; 8 positions agree with TRBD2. V lost 2 bases to trimming and J lost 0 bases; unmatched junction nucleotides: 12. The V gene's germline CDR1 is SGHRS and CDR2 YFSETQ. The CDR3 consists of 19 residues. The CDR3 here is CASSFSAGGRTANTGELFF. The CDR3 DNA is TGCGCCAGCAGCTTTTCGGCGGGAGGACGTACTGCGAACACCGGGGAGCTGTTTTTT.

The rearrangement joins TRBV5-1 to TRBJ1-6; 8 positions match TRBD1. Per the germline V gene, CDR1 is SGHRS and CDR2 is YFSETQ. V trimming: 4 bases; J trimming: 5 bases; junction bases outside the gene matches: 5. The CDR3 loop spans 15 amino acids. This chain's CDR3 is CASSKTGADNSPLHF. For the CDR3, the DNA is TGCGCCAGCAGCAAGACAGGGGCTGATAATTCACCCCTCCACTTT.

J is TRBJ2-1 and V is TRBV7-8; 8 bases are shared with TRBD2. This CDR3 region has 16 residues. After removal of 5 bases from V and 2 bases from J, the junction contained 8 bases not matched to a gene. Germline V CDR1 and CDR2: SGHVS, FQNEAQ. CDR3 amino acids: CASSALSGGAYNEQFF. The CDR3 DNA follows: TGTGCCAGCAGCGCACTATCGGGGGGGGCCTACAATGAGCAGTTCTTC.

This chain connects TRBV6-1 to TRBJ2-7; D not certain. V was shortened by 0 bases and J by 3 bases, with 12 bases between the two germline ends. The CDR3 spans 15 residues. The germline V gene encodes CDR1 MNHNS and CDR2 SASEGT. CDR3 region: CASSEAPGRVYEQYF. CDR3 DNA: TGTGCCAGCAGTGAAGCGCCCGGACGGGTCTACGAGCAGTACTTC.

CDR3 sequence reads: CASSLQGLKETQYF. The CDR3 bases are TGTGCCAGCAGCTTACAGGGACTAAAAGAGACCCAGTACTTC. The chain employs TRBV7-7 and TRBJ2-5; TRBD2 matches 7 bases. Germline values: CDR1 SSHAT, CDR2 FNYEAQ (reference sequence). This CDR3 contains 14 residues. With 2 bases clipped from V and 3 bases from J, the junction kept 3 bases outside the gene matches. The entire variable domain, with the rest obtained from reference TRBV7-7 and TRBJ2-5, is as follows: GAGVSQSPRYKVTKRGQDVTLRCDPISSHATLYWYQQALGQGPEFLTYFNYEAQPDKSGLPSDRFSAERPEGSISTLTIQRTEQRDSAMYRCASSLQGLKETQYFGPGTRLLVL.

This rearrangement joins TRBV29-1 to TRBJ2-5; D is ambiguous. The V gene's germline CDR1 is SQVTM and CDR2 ANQGSEA. V shed 2 bases and J shed 5 bases, with 3 bases lying between them. This CDR3 region has 10 residues. CDR3 in DNA: TGCAGCGTTGAATGGGAGACCCAGTACTTC. This codes for CSVEWETQYF.

This chain connects TRBV29-1 to TRBJ2-3, with 10 bases identical to TRBD1. The CDR3 is 15 amino acids. The junction had 13 bases not matched to a gene; V was cut back by 3 bases and J by 10 bases. Germline CDR1 SQVTM, CDR2 ANQGSEA. The CDR3 is CSVETGGVLAVAQYF. DNA for the CDR3: TGCAGCGTTGAGACAGGGGGCGTTCTTGCCGTGGCGCAGTATTTT.

The rearrangement uses TRBV6-5 and TRBJ1-2; TRBD1 aligns across 7 bases. Unmatched junction bases numbered 10, after V lost 6 bases and J lost 3 bases. CDR3 length: 15 residues. Germline CDR1 and CDR2: MNHEY and SVGAGI. CDR3 region: CASSLDRAQYYGYTF. The CDR3 DNA sequence: TGTGCCAGCAGCCTCGACAGGGCGCAATACTATGGCTACACCTTC.

The genes are TRBV29-1 and TRBJ1-2; TRBD1 matches 7 bases. Trimming cost V 7 bases and J 0 bases; bases outside gene matches: 8. The germline CDR1 and CDR2 sequences are SQVTM and ANQGSEA. The CDR3 totals 14 residues. CDR3 coding DNA: TGCAGCGGCGCCACAGGGGCCCCTAACTATGGCTACACCTTC. Its protein product is CSGATGAPNYGYTF.

This clone has a handful of counts. This chain links TRBV27 with TRBJ1-6; D unresolved. The CDR3 has 15 residues. V dropped 0 bases and J dropped 10 bases, with 13 bases sitting between them. The germline gives CDR1 MNHEY, CDR2 SMNVEV (reference sequence). This chain's CDR3 is CASSLSGSGPSPLHF. CDR3 sequence (DNA): TGTGCCAGCAGTTTATCGGGGTCGGGTCCCTCACCCCTCCACTTT.

The genes are TRBV28 and TRBJ2-7, with D tentatively TRBD2 (6 bases). CDR3 length: 15 residues. The germline V gene has CDR1 MDHEN and CDR2 SYDVKM. The ends were cut back, 3 bases at V and 3 bases at J, with 15 bases in the middle. The CDR3 sequence: CASSFPLTSVYEQYF. CDR3 bases: TGTGCCAGCAGTTTTCCGCTGACTAGTGTCTACGAGCAGTACTTC.

The rearrangement joins TRBV5-1 to TRBJ2-6; 7 bases match TRBD1. Germline CDR1 reads SGHRS; CDR2 reads YFSETQ. The CDR3 loop spans 16 amino acids. J lost 4 bases, V lost 4 bases, and 8 bases had no gene match. The CDR3 coding sequence is TGCGCCAGCAGCATTTTTACAGGGGCAGGGGCCAACGTCCTGACTTTC. Translation gives CASSIFTGAGANVLTF.

In this sample, this clone turned up once. The same CDR3 can be traced to other DNA sequences in this sample. V gene TRBV5-1 combines with J gene TRBJ1-1, with a tentative D call TRBD1 (6 bases). V shed 2 bases and J shed 5 bases, with 10 bases lying between them. The germline gives CDR1 SGHRS, CDR2 YFSETQ. The CDR3 has 13 residues. This chain's CDR3 is CASSLGGRTEAFF. CDR3 nucleotides: TGCGCCAGCAGCTTAGGGGGGAGGACTGAAGCTTTCTTT. Full variable domain (rest looked up from reference TRBV5-1 and TRBJ1-1): KAGVTQTPRYLIKTRGQQVTLSCSPISGHRSVSWYQQTPGQGLQFLFEYFSETQRNKGNFPGRFSGRQFSNSRSEMNVSTLELGDSALYLCASSLGGRTEAFFGQGTRLTVV.

Within the sample, this clone is medium-sized. J is TRBJ2-7 and V is TRBV30, with unresolved D. Germline assignment: CDR1 GTSNPN and CDR2 SVGIG (reference sequence). The V end was cut by 4 bases, the J end by 6 bases, with 19 bases between. The CDR3 consists of 14 residues. The CDR3 reads CAWNPGFQWGEQYF. The CDR3 bases are TGTGCCTGGAATCCCGGGTTCCAATGGGGCGAGCAGTACTTC.

This chain links TRBV4-2 with TRBJ2-7; 9 positions agree with TRBD1. The V segment lost 4 bases and the J segment 2 bases; nucleotides outside the gene matches: 6. In germline, CDR1 is LGHNA, CDR2 YNFKEQ. The CDR3 length is 15 residues. The CDR3: CASSRAGTGTYEQYF. The DNA for the CDR3 is TGTGCCAGCAGCCGTGCCGGGACAGGGACCTACGAGCAGTACTTC.

The gene calls are TRBV6-6 and TRBJ1-5, with D uncertain. CDR3 length: 15 residues. Trimming took 0 bases from V and 2 from J, leaving 8 bases between them. Per the germline V gene, CDR1 is MNHNY and CDR2 is SVGAGI (reference sequence). The CDR3 nucleotides are TGTGCCAGCAGTTACTCTAATTCCCGCAATCAGCCCCAGCATTTT. Amino acids: CASSYSNSRNQPQHF.

This clone was detected a few times. This chain joins TRBV6-1 and TRBJ2-1; D perhaps matches TRBD2 (6 bases). CDR3 length: 15 amino acids. The germline CDR1 and CDR2 sequences are MNHNS and SASEGT. The V gene lost 2 bases and the J gene lost 5 bases, with 13 bases spanning the gap. The CDR3 nucleotides are TGTGCCAGCAGTGAATGGGGACTGGGCGACAATGAGCAGTTCTTC. Its protein is CASSEWGLGDNEQFF.

The chain is built from TRBV15 and TRBJ2-7; TRBD1 aligns across 11 bases. J gave up 5 bases and V 2 bases, and 14 bases lay outside the gene matches. The CDR3 is 18 residues long. Germline V gives CDR1 LNHNV, CDR2 YYDKDF (reference sequence). The CDR3 here is CATSRYGQGASGANEQYF. The CDR3 DNA follows: TGTGCCACCAGCAGATACGGACAGGGGGCTAGCGGGGCCAACGAGCAGTACTTC.

This clone came up a few times. The genes are TRBV3-1 (or the pseudogene TRBV3-2) and TRBJ1-2; D gene ambiguous. Trimming removed 2 bases from V and 8 bases from J, with 15 bases in between. CDR1 and CDR2 (germline): LGHDT, YNNKEL (reference sequence). The CDR3 has 14 residues. The CDR3 nucleotides are TGTGCCAGCAGCCAAAACCCAAAAGTGGGAGGCTACACCTTC. Its translation is CASSQNPKVGGYTF.

The rearrangement uses TRBV15 and TRBJ2-1; 10 bases match TRBD1. The CDR3 is 15 residues long. Germline CDR1 and CDR2: LNHNV and YYDKDF (reference sequence). V lost 5 bases and J lost 6; bases outside the gene matches: 7. DNA of the CDR3: TGTGCCACCAGCCCAGCAAGGACAGGGGGCAATGAGCAGTTCTTC. Amino acids: CATSPARTGGNEQFF. Variable domain in full (rest from reference TRBV15 and TRBJ2-1): DAMVIQNPRYQVTQFGKPVTLSCSQTLNHNVMYWYQQKSSQAPKLLFHYYDKDFNNEADTPDNFQSRRPNTSFCFLDIRSPGLGDTAMYLCATSPARTGGNEQFFGPGTRLTVL.

In this sample, this clone turned up once. The genes are TRBV27 and TRBJ2-3, with 8 nucleotides matching TRBD2. Unmatched junction bases numbered 7, after V lost 7 bases and J lost 1 base. The CDR3 spans 15 residues. CDR1 is MNHEY, CDR2 SMNVEV, per germline (reference sequence). CDR3 in amino acids: CASKNGGAGTDTQYF. CDR3 coding DNA: TGTGCCAGCAAGAACGGGGGGGCCGGCACAGATACGCAGTATTTT.

J is TRBJ1-5 and V is TRBV2, with D perhaps matching TRBD1 (6 bases). V was shortened by 6 bases and J by 2 bases, with 11 bases between the two germline ends. CDR1 SNHLY and CDR2 FYNNEI come from the germline V gene. This CDR3 has 14 amino acids. The CDR3 loop reads CASRDRYGNQPQHF. CDR3 sequence (DNA): TGTGCCAGCAGAGACAGGTACGGCAATCAGCCCCAGCATTTT.